This passage covers 8 T cell receptor beta chains from one sample sequenced in a study of blood T cell repertoires in COVID-19. Profiling relied on immunoSEQ multiplex PCR, and the TCRdb table lists in-frame clones only, not all of them. The sample includes 250,000 to 350,000 clones, approximately 88% seen only once; the top ten take about 1.6%. The specimen was peripheral blood. All receptors come from a human donor with COVID-19, enrolled during active disease. The donor label of this sample is uncertain.

The V gene is TRBV5-6, the J gene TRBJ2-3; 7 nucleotides line up with TRBD2. V was pared by 4 bases and J by 5 bases, with 16 bases of the junction left unmatched. This CDR3 spans 17 amino acids. Germline V gene lookup returns CDR1 SGHDT and CDR2 YYEEEE. The CDR3, as DNA: TGTGCCAGCAGCCAAACCTTCACCGCGGGAGTTAGAGATACGCAGTATTTT. Protein sequence: CASSQTFTAGVRDTQYF.

CDR3 region: CASDSDYEQYF. CDR3 nucleotides: TGTGCCAGCGACTCGGACTACGAGCAGTACTTC. V is TRBV2 and J is TRBJ2-7; D gene uncertain. The germline CDR1 and CDR2 sequences are SNHLY and FYNNEI. Trimming took 8 bases from V and 3 from J, leaving 8 bases between them. The CDR3 contains 11 residues.

The sample holds a few counts of this clone. One junction end disagrees with the germline gene, perhaps due to a read error. The V call is TRBV10-2, the J call TRBJ1-2, with D unresolved. CDR1 and CDR2 (germline): WSHSY, SAAADI. CDR3 size: 13 residues. DNA of the CDR3: TGCGCCAGCAGTCAGTCACATCCCGCCGGCTACACCTTC. It codes for CASSQSHPAGYTF.

The rearrangement joins TRBV30 to TRBJ1-5; D may be TRBD1 (6 bases). This CDR3 is built from 13 residues. The V gene's germline CDR1 is GTSNPN and CDR2 SVGIG (reference sequence). V gave up 2 bases and J gave up 7 bases, with 12 bases separating them. CDR3 protein: CAWSPQGRQPQHF. As DNA, the CDR3 is TGTGCCTGGAGTCCACAGGGTAGGCAGCCCCAGCATTTT.

The rearrangement links TRBV4-3 to TRBJ2-1; 10 nucleotides match TRBD2. This CDR3 spans 17 amino acids. Germline CDR1 and CDR2: LGHNA and YSLEER. Germline trimming cut 0 bases from V and 4 bases from J; bases unmatched to any gene: 6. CDR3: CASSQDARTSGYNEQFF. The CDR3 DNA reads TGCGCCAGCAGCCAAGACGCAAGGACTAGCGGATACAATGAGCAGTTCTTC.

This chain joins TRBV27 and TRBJ2-1; 11 bases are a match to TRBD2. Germline V gene data show CDR1 as MNHEY and CDR2 as SMNVEV (reference sequence). The J segment lost 7 bases and the V segment lost 5 bases, leaving 10 bases of the junction unmatched. The CDR3 is 16 amino acids. The CDR3 spells CASSQTGTSGTNEQFF. The CDR3 region has the DNA TGTGCCAGCAGTCAAACCGGGACTAGCGGAACGAATGAGCAGTTCTTC.

Ten or more counts support this clone. This chain uses TRBV7-8 with TRBJ2-5; D is perhaps TRBD1 (5 bases). V lost 3 bases and J 8 bases, leaving 16 bases between the germline ends. The CDR3 loop spans 14 amino acids. Germline V CDR1 and CDR2: SGHVS, FQNEAQ. The CDR3 spells CASSFRVPHRTQYF. The CDR3 DNA reads TGTGCCAGCAGCTTCAGGGTTCCTCACCGTACCCAGTACTTC.

The chain couples TRBV6-5 to TRBJ1-3, with 7 bases identical to TRBD1. The CDR3 is 15 residues long. Trimming took 5 bases from V and 1 from J; bases not matched to a gene: 5. Germline lookup yields CDR1 MNHEY and CDR2 SVGAGI. CDR3 DNA sequence: TGTGCCAGCAGTAGACAGGACAGGTCTGGAAACACCATATATTTT. This encodes CASSRQDRSGNTIYF.